The next 21 T cell receptor beta chains were all read from a single sample in a study of cytomegalovirus exposure and HLA in healthy donors. The PCR employed 60 Vbeta primers together with 13 Jbeta primers. Only in-frame clones appear in the TCRdb table, and some are missing; sequencing was by immunoSEQ multiplex PCR. The sample has about 160,000 clones, 82% seen once. Sequencing input: PBMCs. Every receptor here comes from a man aged 50-59 years in good health and CMV-seropositive.

This chain links TRBV15 with TRBJ2-7; 7 nucleotides line up with TRBD2. Unmatched junction bases numbered 3, after V lost 1 base and J lost 3 bases. The length of the CDR3 is 14 residues. Germline V lookup: CDR1 LNHNV, CDR2 YYDKDF (reference sequence). CDR3 loop: CATSRAGGSYEQYF. DNA of the CDR3: TGTGCCACCAGCAGAGCTGGCGGGAGCTACGAGCAGTACTTC.

J is TRBJ2-7 and V is TRBV6-1; no definite D call. V was shortened by 1 base and J by 0 bases, with 10 bases between the two germline ends. From germline, CDR1 is MNHNS and CDR2 SASEGT. The CDR3 contains 15 residues. The CDR3: CASSEGPNPSYEQYF. As DNA, the CDR3 is TGTGCCAGCAGTGAAGGGCCAAATCCCTCCTACGAGCAGTACTTC.

This clone was counted many times. The CDR3 is CASSQGIGVLDEAFF. The CDR3 DNA is TGCGCCAGCAGCCAAGGAATAGGGGTTCTCGACGAAGCTTTCTTT. The V call is TRBV4-1, the J call TRBJ1-1, with D perhaps TRBD1 (5 bases). Per the germline V gene, CDR1 is MGHRA and CDR2 is YSYEKL. Trimming took off 1 base at V and 8 bases at J, with 17 bases between the two ends. The CDR3 contains 15 residues.

This chain links TRBV6-5 with TRBJ2-5; 12 bases align to TRBD2. Germline-derived CDR1 and CDR2 are MNHEY and SVGAGI. This CDR3 has 15 residues. V was pared by 5 bases and J by 5 bases, with 6 bases of the junction left unmatched. The CDR3 nucleotides read TGTGCCAGCAGTACCGGACTAGCGGGGTCCGAGACCCAGTACTTC. This codes for CASSTGLAGSETQYF.

The chain recombines TRBV4-2 with TRBJ1-2, with D maybe TRBD1 (6 bases). CDR1 LGHNA and CDR2 YNFKEQ come from the germline V gene. V lost 0 bases, J lost 7 bases, and 12 bases lay in between. CDR3 length equals 14 residues. CDR3 nucleotides: TGTGCCAGCAGCCAAGATACGACAGGAGGTGGCTACACCTTC. Protein sequence: CASSQDTTGGGYTF.

V usage is TRBV4-3 and J usage is TRBJ2-3, with 7 bases aligning to TRBD1. The CDR3 runs 15 residues. After removal of 0 bases from V and 3 bases from J, the junction contained 3 bases not matched to a gene. Per the germline V gene, CDR1 is LGHNA and CDR2 is YSLEER. CDR3 nucleotides: TGCGCCAGCAGCCAAGAAGGCAGGGGGACAGATACGCAGTATTTT. This sequence encodes CASSQEGRGTDTQYF.

This chain joins TRBV9 and TRBJ2-7; TRBD2 agrees at 10 bases. The junction had 6 bases not matched to a gene; V was cut back by 4 bases and J by 5 bases. The CDR3 totals 14 residues. CDR1 SGDLS and CDR2 YYNGEE come from the germline V gene. Here the CDR3 DNA reads TGTGCCAGCAGCCCCAGCGGGGGGGCCCACGAGCAGTACTTC. It codes for CASSPSGGAHEQYF.

This chain connects TRBV23-1 to TRBJ2-7; TRBD1 is a possible D gene (6 bases). TRBV23-1 is treated as an ORF (open reading frame) with a function not yet certain. V was cut by 8 bases and J by 5 bases, with 10 bases left in between. The CDR3 loop spans 11 amino acids. The CDR3 region has the DNA TGCGCCAGCGGACAGTGCCACGAGCAGTACTTC. This encodes CASGQCHEQYF.

The chain combines TRBV7-2 with TRBJ2-7; 9 bases line up with TRBD2. Germline-derived CDR1 and CDR2 are SGHTA and FQGNSA. The CDR3 covers 13 residues. Losses at the gene ends were 2 bases for V and 6 bases for J; bases not matched to a gene: 2. In nucleotides, the CDR3 is TGTGCCAGCAGCTTACTAGCGGGAAGCGAGCAGTACTTC. It specifies CASSLLAGSEQYF.

The genes are TRBV12-5 and TRBJ2-1; 9 positions match TRBD2. The germline CDR1 and CDR2 sequences are LGHNT and FRNRAP. The trim removed 3 bases at V and 4 bases at J, leaving 7 bases unmatched. There are 16 residues in the CDR3. The CDR3: CASGFSTSGHYNEQFF. The CDR3 DNA reads TGTGCTAGTGGTTTCTCGACTAGCGGCCATTACAATGAGCAGTTCTTC.

A single count supports this clone. The chain employs TRBV29-1 and TRBJ2-1, with D tentatively TRBD2 (5 bases). This CDR3 is 14 amino acids long. Germline CDR1 and CDR2: SQVTM and ANQGSEA. The V gene lost 2 bases and the J gene lost 7 bases, with 15 bases spanning the gap. CDR3 DNA sequence: TGCAGCGTTGAAAGGAGGCAGTTAGGAAATGAGCAGTTCTTC. Translated: CSVERRQLGNEQFF.

This chain joins TRBV6-6 and TRBJ2-4, with no clear D. This CDR3 is built from 14 residues. Germline-derived CDR1 and CDR2 are MNHNY and SVGAGI (reference sequence). Trimming left V 2 bases short and J 0 bases short, with 5 bases between. The CDR3 region is CASSYALAKNIQYF. The CDR3 DNA sequence: TGTGCCAGCAGTTACGCGCTAGCCAAAAACATTCAGTACTTC.

The V call is TRBV25-1, the J call TRBJ2-6; possible D gene TRBD1, 5 bases. This CDR3 comprises 15 residues. The germline V gene encodes CDR1 MGHDK and CDR2 SYGVNS. V was shortened by 6 bases and J by 0 bases, with 9 bases between the two germline ends. CDR3 residues: CASSRDSSGANVLTF. In DNA form, the CDR3 reads TGTGCCAGCAGCCGAGACAGCTCTGGGGCCAACGTCCTGACTTTC. Drawing the rest from reference TRBV25-1 and TRBJ2-6, the complete variable domain is EADIYQTPRYLVIGTGKKITLECSQTMGHDKMYWYQQDPGMELHLIHYSYGVNSTEKGDLSSESTVSRIRTEHFPLTLESARPSHTSQYLCASSRDSSGANVLTFGAGSRLTVL.

DNA of the CDR3: TGCAGCGCAGAGGGGCGGGGGGATAGCGAGCAGTACTTC. Protein sequence: CSAEGRGDSEQYF. The gene calls are TRBV29-1 and TRBJ2-7; 8 bases match TRBD2. V shed 7 bases, J shed 6 bases, and the junction held 11 bases outside the gene matches. CDR3 length equals 13 residues. Per germline, CDR1 SQVTM and CDR2 ANQGSEA.

The chain uses TRBV15 and TRBJ2-5; D perhaps matches TRBD2 (5 bases). The CDR3 is 13 residues long. Trimming pared 1 base from V and 4 bases from J, leaving 7 bases between. Germline CDR1 LNHNV, CDR2 YYDKDF (reference sequence). The CDR3 DNA sequence: TGTGCCACCAGCAGAGTGGGGAGAGAGACCCAGTACTTC. It is translated as CATSRVGRETQYF.

This clone was observed once. The chain employs TRBV29-1 and TRBJ2-7; 13 nucleotides agree with TRBD2. The length of the CDR3 is 17 residues. The germline gives CDR1 SQVTM, CDR2 ANQGSEA. V lost 3 bases and J lost 5; bases outside the gene matches: 13. The CDR3 DNA follows: TGCAGCGTTGAGGGACAGACTGGGACTAGCGGGAAGAACGAGCAGTACTTC. Residues: CSVEGQTGTSGKNEQYF.

In this sample, this clone turned up a few times. This sequence joins TRBV4-3 and TRBJ1-2, with 10 nucleotides matching TRBD1. The CDR3 is 14 amino acids. V shed 6 bases and J 7 bases; nucleotides not matched to a gene: 8. CDR1 and CDR2 from the germline V gene are LGHNA and YSLEER. The CDR3 coding sequence is TGCGCCAGCAGGGCCCCGGGACAGGGGTCTGGCTACACCTTC. It translates to CASRAPGQGSGYTF.

The chain carries TRBV6-1 and TRBJ1-2; 8 nucleotides align to TRBD1. Per the germline V gene, CDR1 is MNHNS and CDR2 is SASEGT. CDR3 length equals 13 residues. The V gene end was trimmed by 6 bases and the J gene end by 7 bases; junction bases not matched to a gene: 7. The CDR3 region has the DNA TGTGCCAGCAGGGCAGGGGGCGCGGGTGGCTACACCTTC. It specifies CASRAGGAGGYTF.

This chain connects TRBV6-1 to TRBJ2-7; a possible D gene is TRBD1 (6 bases). The CDR3 consists of 13 residues. The germline V and J ends were trimmed by 6 bases and 5 bases, with 14 bases remaining between them. Germline V gene sequence: CDR1 MNHNS, CDR2 SASEGT. This chain's CDR3 is CASRVQGINEQYF. CDR3 in DNA: TGTGCCAGCAGGGTACAGGGTATCAACGAGCAGTACTTC.

The chain couples TRBV6-1 to TRBJ1-5; D is possibly TRBD1 (5 bases). The CDR3 has 14 amino acids. V was shortened by 1 base and J by 1 base, with 5 bases between the two germline ends. Per the germline V gene, CDR1 is MNHNS and CDR2 is SASEGT. For the CDR3, the DNA is TGTGCCAGCAGTGAAGGACAGAGCAATCAGCCCCAGCATTTT. It is translated as CASSEGQSNQPQHF.

The rearrangement uses TRBV7-8 and TRBJ1-3, with 7 bases identical to TRBD1. Germline lookup yields CDR1 SGHVS and CDR2 FQNEAQ. V shed 5 bases and J 0 bases; nucleotides not matched to a gene: 7. There are 16 residues in the CDR3. This chain's CDR3 is CASSLPQGSSGNTIYF. The CDR3 DNA reads TGTGCCAGCAGCCTCCCACAGGGGAGCTCTGGAAACACCATATATTTT.